The source of this TCR beta chain is a study of blood T cell repertoires in COVID-19. The wider study: COVID-19 samples, acute and convalescent, were from the United States, Italy and Spain. T cells, B-cell-depleted T cells, or PBMCs supplied cDNA or gDNA.

Per the original methods: Reference gene primer amplification in the assay estimated nucleated cell counts. This table comes from immunoSEQ multiplex PCR, and its TCRdb copy is limited to in-frame clones, with some not included. Clone size and the V and J calls come from that table; the DNA yielded D and trimming. The sample holds 200,000 to 250,000 clones, around nine tenths seen once. The CDR3 has 15 residues. Between the trimmed V and J ends, which lost 0 bases and 7 bases, there was a span of 10 bases. The germline CDR1 and CDR2 sequences are MNHEY and SVGAGI. The chain combines TRBV6-5 with TRBJ1-6; D ambiguous. The TCR comes from a woman aged 70-85 years with active or convalescent COVID-19. The sequencing sample was made of peripheral blood. The CDR3 loop is CASSYSNTPNSPLHF. CDR3 sequence (DNA): TGTGCCAGCAGTTACTCGAACACACCAAATTCACCCCTCCACTTT.